Listed below are T cell receptor beta chains from one sample, sequenced in a study of shared clonotypes between healthy human individuals. Here immunoSEQ multiplex PCR was the method, and the copy in TCRdb shows in-frame clones only, minus some. Among about 2 million clones listed, less than 95% were seen once. The sequencing sample was made of naive CD8+ T cells sorted from blood. These TCRs come from a man between 18 and 35 years old in good health. Both conserved end residues are part of each CDR3. Fields, in order: CDR3 length, V gene, clone size, J gene, D gene, CDR3 protein, CDR3 DNA. The D gene is left open where the match is weak. Clone size appears in some rows only: once, few, many, or a class for an expanded clone.

14	TRBV5-1	-	TRBJ1-2	-	CASSLGDGSTGYTF	TGCGCCAGCAGCTTGGGGGACGGGAGTACTGGCTACACCTTC
13	TRBV30	-	TRBJ2-1	TRBD1	CAWETGGIWEQFF	TGTGCCTGGGAGACAGGGGGAATTTGGGAGCAGTTCTTC
14	TRBV29-1	-	TRBJ2-2	-	CSVVLGLNTGELFF	TGCAGCGTTGTACTCGGGTTGAACACCGGGGAGCTGTTTTTT
15	TRBV10-3	-	TRBJ2-1	-	CAISEVSGTYNEQFF	TGTGCCATCAGTGAGGTAAGCGGCACCTACAATGAGCAGTTCTTC
13	TRBV5-4	-	TRBJ2-7	TRBD1	CASSSQGAYEQYF	TGTGCCAGCAGCTCCCAGGGGGCCTACGAGCAGTACTTC
12	TRBV11-2	few	TRBJ1-1	-	CASSQQVSEAFF	TGTGCCAGCAGCCAACAGGTCTCCGAAGCTTTCTTT
11	TRBV6-6	-	TRBJ1-3	-	CATTPGDTIYF	TGTGCCACCACACCAGGGGACACCATATATTTT
15	TRBV7-2	-	TRBJ1-5	TRBD1	CASSSTGGGNQPQHF	TGTGCCAGCAGCTCAACAGGGGGAGGAAATCAGCCCCAGCATTTT
16	TRBV10-1	-	TRBJ2-7	-	CASSPADSWSSYEQYF	TGCGCCAGCAGCCCGGCGGACAGTTGGAGCTCCTACGAGCAGTACTTC
12	TRBV9	-	TRBJ1-4	-	CASSGDSEKLFF	TGTGCCAGCAGCGGAGATTCGGAAAAACTGTTTTTT
14	TRBV5-5	-	TRBJ2-7	-	CASSFGTSSYEQYF	TGTGCCAGCAGCTTCGGGACAAGCTCCTACGAGCAGTACTTC
18	TRBV7-8	-	TRBJ1-5	TRBD1	CASSLGGTGPVGVQPQHF	TGTGCCAGCAGCTTAGGAGGGACAGGACCGGTAGGGGTCCAGCCCCAGCATTTT
12	TRBV5-6	-	TRBJ2-1	TRBD2	CASSPGDYQQFF	TGTGCCAGCAGCCCGGGGGACTATCAGCAGTTCTTC
15	TRBV9	-	TRBJ1-5	TRBD1	CASSPGTDLIGPQHF	TGTGCCAGCAGCCCGGGGACAGACCTTATTGGGCCCCAGCATTTT